The 3 T cell receptor beta chains reported below all come from one sample, sequenced in a study of blood T cell repertoires in COVID-19. Method: immunoSEQ multiplex PCR; TCRdb's copy keeps in-frame clones and lacks some. The sample consists of about 140,000 clones, approximately 79% of them appearing once. The sequenced sample consisted of PBMCs or T cells enriched from blood (not recorded which). These receptors were obtained from a woman between 45 and 65 years old who had recovered from COVID-19.

V is TRBV12-3 or TRBV12-4 and J is TRBJ1-3; D call uncertain. The CDR3 is 11 amino acids. Trimming cost V 5 bases and J 4 bases, with 3 bases left between them. The CDR3 loop reads CASSPGNTIYF. For the CDR3, the DNA is TGTGCCAGCAGTCCAGGAAACACCATATATTTT.

This chain joins TRBV28 and TRBJ1-2; weak D call: TRBD1 (5 bases). Trimming took off 8 bases at V and 3 bases at J, with 16 bases between the two ends. CDR1 and CDR2 from the germline V gene are MDHEN and SYDVKM. The CDR3 runs 14 residues. The CDR3 coding sequence is TGTGCCAGCTACCTAAGGGGATCTCACTATGGCTACACCTTC. Protein product: CASYLRGSHYGYTF.

DNA for the CDR3: TGTGCCTGTGCAGGGGAAACTGAAGCTTTCTTT. It yields the protein CACAGETEAFF. This chain joins TRBV30 and TRBJ1-1; possible D gene TRBD1, 6 bases. In germline, CDR1 is GTSNPN, CDR2 SVGIG (reference sequence). This CDR3 spans 11 amino acids. Between the trimmed V and J ends, which lost 6 bases and 5 bases, there was a span of 10 bases.